This T cell receptor beta chain was recovered during a study of identical twins. TCRdb re-called the 5' RACE reads with MiXCR, one entry per CDR3 protein. The sample holds fewer than 900,000 distinct CDR3 sequences, 15% to 20% seen once. This clonotype has a handful of counts. Germline assignment: CDR1 MNHEY and CDR2 SMNVEV (reference sequence). This CDR3 has 17 residues. V lost 6 bases to trimming and J lost 4 bases; unmatched junction nucleotides: 7. These data were also filed under a second study, of T cells expressing NK-cell markers.

The clonotype was recovered from a woman aged 18-29 years in good health. The chain recombines TRBV27 with TRBJ2-3; TRBD2 matches 16 bases. The sequencing input was PBMCs. The CDR3 loop is CASSPTGLAGGPDTQYF. CDR3 sequence (DNA): TGTGCCAGCAGCCCTACGGGACTAGCGGGGGGGCCAGATACGCAGTATTTT.